This T cell receptor (beta chain) was sequenced for a study of blood T cell repertoires in COVID-19. Study background: Sites across the United States, Italy and Spain contributed samples from acute and convalescent COVID-19. Sources were T cells, B-cell-depleted T cells, or PBMCs; the material itself was cDNA or gDNA.

This clone was picked up one time. Germline V gene data show CDR1 as SGHRS and CDR2 as YFSETQ. This CDR3 contains 14 residues. The V gene lost 0 bases and the J gene lost 7 bases, with 11 bases spanning the gap. In the authors' workflow: For nucleated cells, counts were estimated from reference gene primer amplification. The data were produced by immunoSEQ multiplex PCR, yet TCRdb's version contains in-frame clones alone and is incomplete. The D gene and trimming were derived from the DNA, and the V and J assignments and clone size from that table. In the table there are over 150,000 clones, around four fifths of which are singletons.

The chain carries TRBV5-1 and TRBJ2-4; D is uncertain. This TCR derives from a woman aged 65 to 85 who had recovered from COVID-19. Specimen: peripheral blood. In nucleotides, the CDR3 is TGCGCCAGCAGCTTGGGGCCGCAACCGAACATTCAGTACTTC. Protein: CASSLGPQPNIQYF.